These T cell receptor beta chains were read from a single sample in a study of blood T cell repertoires in COVID-19. Measured with immunoSEQ multiplex PCR; TCRdb has only the in-frame clones, and not every one. The sample comprises 150,000 to 200,000 clones, about 81% of which are singletons, and around 19% rests with the top ten. The specimen was peripheral blood. The receptors come from a woman aged 80 or over with acute or convalescent COVID-19. CDR3s leave out the opening cysteine and the closing phenylalanine or tryptophan. Each record gives: clone size, V gene, D gene, CDR3 protein. The D gene is left open where the match is weak. Size is omitted from some rows. Given values are once, few, many or a class for expanded clones.

>few|TRBV20-1|TRBD2
SASGGEGSGANVLT
>-|TRBV6-1|-
ASSGEGGPGTDTQY
>-|TRBV7-6|-
ASSLALTGTQETQY
>-|TRBV21-1|-
ASYQGATYNEQF
>-|TRBV7-9|-
ASDLGGRYEQH
>-|TRBV5-6|-
ASRHDNYNEQF
>-|TRBV5-1|-
ASSLEADSYGYT
>-|TRBV19|-
ASSILETQY
>-|TRBV23-1|TRBD2
ASSQPRRGAGTSSRGTDTQY
>-|TRBV10-1|-
ASSQGNEKLF
>-|TRBV14|TRBD2
ASSGWTSGYGNEQF
>-|TRBV20-1|TRBD2
SASWRLASTDTQY
>-|TRBV7-2|TRBD2
ASRPPSGSHQETQY
>-|TRBV27|TRBD1
ASSFDRGSPNLF
>-|TRBV2|TRBD2
ASRALGLAGGADTQY
>-|TRBV27|-
ASSLLPSYEQF
>-|TRBV20-1|TRBD1
SATDRANNEQF
>-|TRBV7-9|TRBD1
ASSLHRDRGVGELF
>once|TRBV4-1|TRBD2
ASSQELAGLKTQY
>-|TRBV5-6|-
ASSLGGTGYTDTQY
>-|TRBV7-2|TRBD2
ASSTYSGRASRRYEQF
>-|TRBV5-4|TRBD2
ASSSLTSGRTYEQY
>-|TRBV5-6|TRBD2
ASSLLGTTKYNEQF
>-|TRBV7-2|TRBD2
ASSLGGSGRGY
>-|TRBV9|TRBD1
ASSVGTGGNTIY
>once|TRBV3-1/TRBV3-2|TRBD1
ASSLQGANSPLH
>-|TRBV5-1|TRBD1
ASSLAVGLDREEDYGYT
>-|TRBV7-6|TRBD2
ASSSGGGYEQY
>-|TRBV27|-
ASSRNSGAGYT